This TCR beta chain originates from a study of shared clonotypes between healthy human individuals. Data came from immunoSEQ multiplex PCR; TCRdb stores just in-frame clones and leaves some out. The table lists roughly 2.2 million clones, around 93% of them singletons. The germline CDR1 and CDR2 sequences are SGHRS and YFSETQ. The CDR3 runs to 19 residues. Trimming took 0 bases from V and 15 from J; bases not matched to a gene: 23. Sample: naive CD4+ T cells from PBMCs. The subset is: CD45RA+ positively selected. This chain connects TRBV5-1 to TRBJ2-1; 11 bases line up with TRBD2. The clonotype comes from a man between 18 and 29 years old in good health. Some clones in this sample may be carry-over from other donors' samples. CDR3 protein: CASSLGGSTSGRFRSAWFF. CDR3 nucleotides: TGCGCCAGCAGCTTGGGAGGCTCAACTAGCGGGAGATTCCGGAGCGCATGGTTCTTC.